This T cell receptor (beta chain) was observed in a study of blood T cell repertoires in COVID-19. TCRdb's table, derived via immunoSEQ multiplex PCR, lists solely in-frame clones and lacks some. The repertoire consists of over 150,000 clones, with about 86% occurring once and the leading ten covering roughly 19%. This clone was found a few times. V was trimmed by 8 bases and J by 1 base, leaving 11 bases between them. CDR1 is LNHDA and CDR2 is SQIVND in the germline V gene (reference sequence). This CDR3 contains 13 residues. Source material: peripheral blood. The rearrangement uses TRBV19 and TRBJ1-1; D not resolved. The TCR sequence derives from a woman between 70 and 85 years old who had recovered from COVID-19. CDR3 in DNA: TGTGCCAGTGTCGGCGGAAAGAACACTGAAGCTTTCTTT. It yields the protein CASVGGKNTEAFF. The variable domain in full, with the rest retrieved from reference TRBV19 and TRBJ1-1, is DGGITQSPKYLFRKEGQNVTLSCEQNLNHDAMYWYRQDPGQGLRLIYYSQIVNDFQKGDIAEGYSVSREKKESFPLTVTSAQKNPTAFYLCASVGGKNTEAFFGQGTRLTVV.